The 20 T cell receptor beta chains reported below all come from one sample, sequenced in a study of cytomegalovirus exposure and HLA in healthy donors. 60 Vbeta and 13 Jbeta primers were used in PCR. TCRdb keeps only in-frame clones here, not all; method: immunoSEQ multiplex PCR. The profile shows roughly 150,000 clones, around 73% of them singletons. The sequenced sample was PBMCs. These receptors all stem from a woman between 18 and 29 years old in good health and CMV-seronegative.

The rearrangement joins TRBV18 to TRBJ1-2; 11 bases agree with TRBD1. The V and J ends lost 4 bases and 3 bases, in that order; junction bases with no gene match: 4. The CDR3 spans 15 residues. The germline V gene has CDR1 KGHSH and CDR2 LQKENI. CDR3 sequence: CASSLMGQGDYGYTF. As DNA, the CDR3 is TGTGCCAGCTCACTGATGGGACAGGGGGACTATGGCTACACCTTC.

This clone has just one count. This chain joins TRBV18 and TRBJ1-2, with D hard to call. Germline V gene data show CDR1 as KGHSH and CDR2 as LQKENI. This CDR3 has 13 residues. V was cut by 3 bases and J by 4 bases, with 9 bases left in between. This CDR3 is CASSPKEVYGYTF. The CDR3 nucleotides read TGTGCCAGCTCACCCAAGGAGGTCTATGGCTACACCTTC.

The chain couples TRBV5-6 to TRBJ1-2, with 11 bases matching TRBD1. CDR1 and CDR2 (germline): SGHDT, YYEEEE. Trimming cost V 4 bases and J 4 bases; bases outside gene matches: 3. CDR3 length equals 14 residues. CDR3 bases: TGTGCCAGCAGCCTGGGACAGGGGGGCTATGGCTACACCTTC. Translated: CASSLGQGGYGYTF.

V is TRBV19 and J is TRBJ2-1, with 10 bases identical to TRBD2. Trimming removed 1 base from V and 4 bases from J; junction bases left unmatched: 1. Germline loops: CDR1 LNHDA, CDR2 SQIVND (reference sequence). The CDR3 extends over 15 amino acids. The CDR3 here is CASSIVTSGYNEQFF. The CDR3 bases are TGTGCCAGTAGTATAGTGACTAGCGGGTACAATGAGCAGTTCTTC.

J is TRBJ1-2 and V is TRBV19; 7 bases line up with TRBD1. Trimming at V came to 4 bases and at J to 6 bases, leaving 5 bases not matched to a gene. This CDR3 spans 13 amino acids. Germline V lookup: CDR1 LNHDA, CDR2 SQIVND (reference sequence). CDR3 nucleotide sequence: TGTGCCAGTAGTAAGACAGGGATCCATGGCTACACCTTC. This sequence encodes CASSKTGIHGYTF.

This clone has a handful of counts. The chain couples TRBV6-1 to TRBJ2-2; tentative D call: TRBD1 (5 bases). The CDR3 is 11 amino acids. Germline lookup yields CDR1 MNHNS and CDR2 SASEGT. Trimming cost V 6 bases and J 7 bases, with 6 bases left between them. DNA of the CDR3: TGTGCCAGCAGGCAGGGCGGGGAGCTGTTTTTT. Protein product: CASRQGGELFF.

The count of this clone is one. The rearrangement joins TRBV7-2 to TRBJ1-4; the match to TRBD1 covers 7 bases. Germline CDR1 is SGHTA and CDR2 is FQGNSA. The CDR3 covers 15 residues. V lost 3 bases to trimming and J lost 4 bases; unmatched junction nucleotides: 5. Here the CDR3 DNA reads TGTGCCAGCAGCTTCCGGGACAGCCTTAATGAAAAACTGTTTTTT. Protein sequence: CASSFRDSLNEKLFF.

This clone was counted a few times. The CDR3 DNA reads as TGTGCCAGCAGCTCGGGATTAAAGAACTATGGCTACACCTTC. This gives the protein CASSSGLKNYGYTF. V gene TRBV9 combines with J gene TRBJ1-2; no clear D gene. The CDR3 extends over 14 amino acids. Trimming cost V 4 bases and J 2 bases, with 12 bases left between them. The germline gives CDR1 SGDLS, CDR2 YYNGEE.

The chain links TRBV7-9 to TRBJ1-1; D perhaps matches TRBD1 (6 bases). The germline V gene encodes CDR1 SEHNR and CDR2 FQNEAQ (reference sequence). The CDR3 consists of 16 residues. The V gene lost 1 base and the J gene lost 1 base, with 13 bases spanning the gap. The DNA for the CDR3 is TGTGCCAGCAGCTTAGGAGGACAGAGGGCGAACACTGAAGCTTTCTTT. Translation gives CASSLGGQRANTEAFF.

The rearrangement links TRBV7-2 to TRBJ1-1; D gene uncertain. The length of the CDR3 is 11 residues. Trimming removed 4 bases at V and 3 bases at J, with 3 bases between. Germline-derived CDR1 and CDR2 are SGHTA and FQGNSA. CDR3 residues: CASSSYTEAFF. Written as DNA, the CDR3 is TGTGCCAGCAGCTCATACACTGAAGCTTTCTTT. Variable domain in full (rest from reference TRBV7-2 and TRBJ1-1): GAGVSQSPSNKVTEKGKDVELRCDPISGHTALYWYRQSLGQGLEFLIYFQGNSAPDKSGLPSDRFSAERTGGSVSTLTIQRTQQEDSAVYLCASSSYTEAFFGQGTRLTVV.

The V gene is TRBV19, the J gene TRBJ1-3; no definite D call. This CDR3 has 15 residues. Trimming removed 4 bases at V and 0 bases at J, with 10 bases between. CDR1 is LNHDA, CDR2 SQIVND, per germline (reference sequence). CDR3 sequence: CASSRPGVSGNTIYF. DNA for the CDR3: TGTGCCAGTAGTAGACCCGGGGTCTCTGGAAACACCATATATTTT.

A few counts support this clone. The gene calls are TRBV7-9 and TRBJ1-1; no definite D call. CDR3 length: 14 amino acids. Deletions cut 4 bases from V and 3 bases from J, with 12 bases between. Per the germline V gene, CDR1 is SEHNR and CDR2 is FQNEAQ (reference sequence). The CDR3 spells CASSYMVVYTEAFF. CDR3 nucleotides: TGTGCCAGCAGCTACATGGTGGTCTACACTGAAGCTTTCTTT.

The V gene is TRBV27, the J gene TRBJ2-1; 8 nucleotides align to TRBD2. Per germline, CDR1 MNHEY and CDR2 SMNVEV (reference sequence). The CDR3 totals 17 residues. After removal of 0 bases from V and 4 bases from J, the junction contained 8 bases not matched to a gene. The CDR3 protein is CASSLSVTSGTYNEQFF. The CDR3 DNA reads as TGTGCCAGCAGTTTATCGGTCACTAGCGGAACTTACAATGAGCAGTTCTTC.

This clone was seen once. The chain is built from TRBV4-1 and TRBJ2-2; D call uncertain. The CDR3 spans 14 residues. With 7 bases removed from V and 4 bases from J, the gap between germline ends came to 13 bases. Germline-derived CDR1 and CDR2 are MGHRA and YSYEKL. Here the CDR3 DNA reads TGCGCCAGCACTACTGGGCCCAGCACCGGGGAGCTGTTTTTT. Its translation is CASTTGPSTGELFF.

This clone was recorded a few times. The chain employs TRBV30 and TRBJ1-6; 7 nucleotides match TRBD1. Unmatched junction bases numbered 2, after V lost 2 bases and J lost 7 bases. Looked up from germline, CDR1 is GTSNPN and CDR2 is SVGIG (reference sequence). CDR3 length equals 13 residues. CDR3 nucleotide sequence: TGTGCCTGGAGTTACAGGGGAAATTCACCCCTCCACTTT. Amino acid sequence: CAWSYRGNSPLHF.

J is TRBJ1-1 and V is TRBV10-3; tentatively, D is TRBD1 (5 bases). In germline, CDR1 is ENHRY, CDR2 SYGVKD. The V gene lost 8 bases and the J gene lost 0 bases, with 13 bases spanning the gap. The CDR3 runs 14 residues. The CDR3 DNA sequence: TGTGCCATCTTGGGGGGGGACCTGAACACTGAAGCTTTCTTT. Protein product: CAILGGDLNTEAFF.

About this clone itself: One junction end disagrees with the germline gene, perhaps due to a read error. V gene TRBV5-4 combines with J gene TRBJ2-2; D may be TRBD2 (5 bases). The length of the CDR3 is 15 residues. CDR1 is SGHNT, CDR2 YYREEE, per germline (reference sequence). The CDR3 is CASSQDWGATGELFF. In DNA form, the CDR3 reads TGCGCCAGCAGCCAAGATTGGGGAGCCACCGGGGAGCTGTTTTTT. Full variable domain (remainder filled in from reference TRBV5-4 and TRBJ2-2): ETGVTQSPTHLIKTRGQQVTLRCSSQSGHNTVSWYQQALGQGPQFIFQYYREEENGRGNFPPRFSGLQFPNYSSELNVNALELDDSALYLCASSQDWGATGELFFGEGSRLTVL.

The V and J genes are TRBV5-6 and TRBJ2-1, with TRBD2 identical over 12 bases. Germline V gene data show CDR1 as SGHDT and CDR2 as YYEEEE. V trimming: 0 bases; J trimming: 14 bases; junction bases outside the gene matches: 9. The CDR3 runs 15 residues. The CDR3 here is CASSLGASGGAKKFF. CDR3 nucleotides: TGTGCCAGCAGCTTGGGTGCTAGCGGGGGGGCCAAGAAGTTCTTC.

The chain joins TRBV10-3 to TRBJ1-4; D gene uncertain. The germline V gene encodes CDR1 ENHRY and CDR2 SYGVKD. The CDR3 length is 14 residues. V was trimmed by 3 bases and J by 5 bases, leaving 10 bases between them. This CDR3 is CAISDPRLNEKLFF. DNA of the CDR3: TGTGCCATCAGTGATCCCAGGTTGAATGAAAAACTGTTTTTT.

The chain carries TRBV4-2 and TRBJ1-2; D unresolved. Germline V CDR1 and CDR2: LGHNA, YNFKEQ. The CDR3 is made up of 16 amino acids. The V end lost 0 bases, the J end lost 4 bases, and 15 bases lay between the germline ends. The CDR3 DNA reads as TGTGCCAGCAGCCAAGATTGGAAGGATAGAGGCTATGGCTACACCTTC. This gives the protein CASSQDWKDRGYGYTF.